The sequence of this T cell receptor (beta chain) was determined in a study of Ad26.COV2.S vaccination and SARS-CoV-2 variants. Study overall: The study gave Ad26.COV2.S intramuscularly, once or twice 56 days apart.

Using immunoSEQ multiplex PCR, the repertoire was profiled, and TCRdb retains in-frame clones only, with some absent. The data show about 400,000 clones, around 85% seen once. Study-wide results and limits: Vaccine recipients had higher spike-specific TCR breadth than placebo recipients. The TCR-based breadth and depth measures might underestimate overall T cell responses.

Sample treatment: around 19 received Ad26.COV2.S at low or high dose, single or two shots; about 5 received placebo; per-sample allocation not given. Samples came from day 63 after the first vaccine or placebo injection. A remark on this clone: Its specificity is not known.

This sample comprised peripheral blood, obtained in a trial of Ad26.COV2.S vaccine versus placebo. The clonotype was recovered from a person between 18 and 60 years old who received the Ad26.COV2.S COVID-19 vaccine or a placebo.

The CDR3 here is CASSLGSASTDTQYF. The DNA of the CDR3 is TGCGCCAGCAGCTTGGGTAGCGCCAGCACAGATACGCAGTATTTT. The chain uses TRBV5-1 and TRBJ2-3, with a possible D match to TRBD2 (5 bases). Germline CDR1 SGHRS, CDR2 YFSETQ. Trimming took 0 bases from V and 0 from J, leaving 8 bases between them. The CDR3 spans 15 residues.